This TCR beta chain was sequenced during a study of cytomegalovirus exposure and HLA in healthy donors. In the case of this clone: No antigen is known for it.

Germline V lookup: CDR1 MDHEN, CDR2 SYDVKM. V lost 5 bases and J 2 bases, leaving 10 bases between the germline ends. The CDR3 runs to 13 residues. Study-wide findings and caveats: Most TCR sequences were seen very rarely across donors, but some public TCRs occurred in many. Trimming of TCR beta V- and J-genes showed a link, identified in a later analysis, to a missense DCLRE1C variant.

The PCR had 60 Vbeta and 13 Jbeta primers. Using immunoSEQ multiplex PCR, the repertoire was profiled, and TCRdb retains in-frame clones only, with some absent. This sample has approximately 160,000 clones; about 80% occur once, and the top ten carry 1%. This chain joins TRBV28 and TRBJ2-7; D remains ambiguous. The receptor comes from a woman aged 50 to 60 in good health and CMV-seropositive. Sequencing was performed on PBMCs. The CDR3 DNA is TGTGCCAGCAGTCCCCCCACAGCCTACGAGCAGTACTTC. This gives the protein CASSPPTAYEQYF.